The clone carrying this T cell receptor beta chain was observed a handful of times. The data are from a study of blood T cells in healthy people across ages. With a J-beta primer mix and a sample-barcoded 5' primer, a second PCR ran about 7 to 12 cycles. TCRdb re-called the 5' RACE reads with MiXCR, one entry per CDR3 protein. There are about 780,000 distinct CDR3 sequences in the sample; 20% to 30% occur only once, and less than 3.5% lies in the top ten. CDR3 size: 14 residues. Trimming shortened V by 6 bases and J by 5 bases, and 14 bases separated the two germline ends. Germline V gene lookup returns CDR1 SNHLY and CDR2 FYNNEI. Another study also made use of these data, one on T cells of mothers and their children. Per that study: The overlap seen between related mothers and children slightly exceeded that of unrelated pairs, though not significantly.

The source material was blood. This clonotype was obtained from a boy younger than 18 in good health. The chain uses TRBV2 and TRBJ1-5; D remains ambiguous. The CDR3 reads CASSQDGPHQPQHF. CDR3 nucleotide sequence: TGTGCCAGCAGCCAGGACGGTCCCCATCAGCCCCAGCATTTT.